The 9 T cell receptor beta chains below come from one sample, sequenced in a study of human T cells and chemical hapten exposure. Stated time point: pre-sensitization, week 0. Treatment: therapeutic diphenylcyclopropenone sensitization with weekly scalp DPC. TCRdb used MiXCR to reprocess the RACE reads, holding one entry per CDR3 protein. Of 380,000 or so distinct CDR3 sequences listed, 5.5% were seen once; the top ten hold more than 8%. This specimen consisted of whole blood, obtained in connection with sensitization to the hapten diphenylcyclopropenone (DPC). These receptors were collected from a woman aged 18 to 35 with alopecia areata. Some clones in this sample may be carry-over from other donors' samples.

This clonotype was observed a few times. This chain connects TRBV6-6 to TRBJ2-5; perhaps TRBD1 as D (5 bases). Per the germline V gene, CDR1 is MNHNY and CDR2 is SVGAGI (reference sequence). The CDR3 extends over 17 amino acids. V lost 2 bases and J lost 2, with 18 bases in between. The CDR3 sequence is CASSYRTPRMIQETQYF. In DNA, the CDR3 is TGTGCCAGCAGTTACAGGACACCGAGGATGATTCAAGAGACCCAGTACTTC.

There are many counts of this clonotype. The rearrangement links TRBV13 to TRBJ1-2, with 9 nucleotides matching TRBD1. The CDR3 consists of 14 residues. The V and J ends lost 4 bases and 3 bases, in that order; junction bases with no gene match: 3. In germline, CDR1 is PRHDT, CDR2 FYEKMQ (reference sequence). The CDR3, as DNA: TGTGCCAGCAGCTCGGACAGGGGAGACTATGGCTACACCTTC. Protein product: CASSSDRGDYGYTF.

This clonotype appeared many times. J is TRBJ1-1 and V is TRBV7-3; 8 bases match TRBD1. The CDR3 runs 15 residues. The germline gives CDR1 SGHTA, CDR2 FQGTGA. V dropped 3 bases and J dropped 2; count of bases not matched to a gene: 5. The CDR3 region is CASSFNGQGNTEAFF. The CDR3 DNA reads as TGTGCCAGCAGCTTCAACGGACAGGGAAACACTGAAGCTTTCTTT. Combining the CDR3 with reference TRBV7-3 and TRBJ1-1 gives the whole variable domain GAGVSQTPSNKVTEKGKYVELRCDPISGHTALYWYRQSLGQGPEFLIYFQGTGAADDSGLPNDRFFAVRPEGSVSTLKIQRTERGDSAVYLCASSFNGQGNTEAFFGQGTRLTVV.

The chain combines TRBV25-1 with TRBJ2-7; the match to TRBD1 covers 7 bases. Germline V lookup: CDR1 MGHDK, CDR2 SYGVNS. V was clipped by 4 bases and J by 6 bases; unmatched bases: 18. This CDR3 is built from 17 residues. The CDR3 is CASSGYVEQGVGGEQYF. As DNA, the CDR3 is TGTGCCAGCAGTGGCTACGTCGAGCAGGGGGTTGGTGGCGAGCAGTACTTC.

This clonotype came up many times. The chain carries TRBV18 and TRBJ2-7; TRBD1 aligns across 8 bases. Germline CDR1 reads KGHSH; CDR2 reads LQKENI. The CDR3 is 13 amino acids. J lost 9 bases, V lost 5 bases, and 9 bases had no gene match. The CDR3 DNA follows: TGTGCCAGCTCAGCAGCAGGGGGCGCAGGGCAGTACTTC. It specifies CASSAAGGAGQYF.

This clonotype occurred many times. This rearrangement joins TRBV9 to TRBJ2-1; D perhaps matches TRBD2 (5 bases). Trimming removed 9 bases from V and 8 bases from J, with 6 bases in between. The CDR3 contains 9 residues. CDR1 and CDR2 from the germline V gene are SGDLS and YYNGEE. The CDR3 protein is CATGDEQFF. CDR3 coding DNA: TGTGCCACCGGGGATGAGCAGTTCTTC.

This clonotype turned up a few times. The V gene is TRBV4-1, the J gene TRBJ2-7; 7 positions match TRBD2. Per the germline V gene, CDR1 is MGHRA and CDR2 is YSYEKL. The CDR3 contains 16 residues. The V and J ends lost 4 bases and 2 bases, in that order; junction bases with no gene match: 11. The CDR3 coding sequence is TGCGCCAGCAGCCCTTCCGACGCTAGCGGTCCCTACGAGCAGTACTTC. Amino acids: CASSPSDASGPYEQYF.

This clonotype was counted many times. This chain joins TRBV28 and TRBJ2-7; D not certain. Trimming pared 5 bases from V and 2 bases from J, leaving 16 bases between. Germline CDR1 and CDR2: MDHEN and SYDVKM. The CDR3 spans 15 residues. The chain's CDR3 is CASSVPADGTYEQYF. In DNA form, the CDR3 reads TGTGCCAGCAGTGTCCCGGCCGACGGCACCTACGAGCAGTACTTC.

This clonotype was found a few times. Here the CDR3 reads CAISESLGLEQFF. CDR3 coding DNA: TGTGCCATCAGTGAGTCTTTGGGATTAGAGCAGTTCTTC. The chain employs TRBV10-3 and TRBJ2-1, with D unresolved. Trimming left V 0 bases short and J 10 bases short, with 10 bases between. In germline, CDR1 is ENHRY, CDR2 SYGVKD. There are 13 residues in the CDR3.